This T cell receptor beta chain was profiled in a study of CD8 T cells in cerebrospinal fluid in Alzheimer's disease. Points from the study as a whole: The largest CSF clone was proportionally bigger in mild cognitive impairment or Alzheimer's disease than controls.

Droplet-based sequencing used CSF cells sorted as live with a live/dead marker. The CDR3 extends over 13 amino acids. In germline, CDR1 is DFQATT, CDR2 SNEGSKA (reference sequence). TCRdb re-called the 10x single-cell sequencing reads, yielding one record per CDR3 amino acid sequence without DNA. Seen in this sample are some 700 distinct CDR3 sequences; the ten most common clones hold about 20%. This clonotype registers medium-sized by frequency. Its specificity is not known. The sequenced sample consisted of cerebrospinal fluid. This clonotype originated in a human donor in good health. The chain employs TRBV20-1 and TRBJ2-3; TCRdb designates TRBD1, a call that cannot be tested without DNA. The CDR3 is CSAIGGSTDTQYF.